These 10 T cell receptor beta chains were sequenced from one sample in a study of T cells in Graves' hyperthyroidism and ophthalmopathy (dated by TCRdb to the late 2010s). Library preparation used multiplex PCR. For sequencing, an Illumina HiSeq 2000 was employed. Amplification of TCR beta CDR3 regions was carried out from RNA transcripts. A first-round RT-PCR of the TCR CDR3 used the HTBI primer set with the Qiagen OneStep RT-PCR kit. TCRdb handled the public reads itself, with Q25 trimming in fastp and clone calling in MiXCR, and kept productive beta chains. Entries are consolidated by CDR3 protein sequence, retaining the most common genes and DNA. This sample holds approximately 690,000 distinct CDR3 sequences; 20% were observed only once. 34% of the sample rests with the top ten. The sequencing sample was made of blood. The receptors come from a man younger than 40 with Graves' ophthalmopathy.

The chain is built from TRBV5-8 and TRBJ2-5, with TRBD1 matching 10 bases. The CDR3 covers 15 residues. Per germline, CDR1 SGHTS and CDR2 YDEGEE. With 2 bases clipped from V and 4 bases from J, the junction kept 5 bases outside the gene matches. The CDR3 coding sequence is TGTGCCAGCAGCTTTGGAGGACAGGGGGGAGAGACCCAGTACTTC. It codes for CASSFGGQGGETQYF.

This clonotype showed up just a few times. The V and J genes are TRBV29-1 and TRBJ2-7, with D possibly matching TRBD1 (5 bases). The CDR3 totals 13 residues. Germline CDR1 SQVTM, CDR2 ANQGSEA. V dropped 5 bases and J dropped 4 bases, with 15 bases sitting between them. The CDR3 nucleotides are TGCAGCGTTACGTCAGGGAAGGTGTACGAGCAGTACTTC. Encoded protein: CSVTSGKVYEQYF.

The rearrangement uses TRBV20-1 and TRBJ2-1; 15 nucleotides match TRBD2. The ends lost 8 bases at V and 9 bases at J; junction bases unmatched: 8. CDR1 is DFQATT, CDR2 SNEGSKA, per germline (reference sequence). There are 14 residues in the CDR3. This CDR3 is CSRTGLAGGLEQFF. DNA for the CDR3: TGCAGTCGAACGGGACTAGCGGGAGGTCTTGAGCAGTTCTTC.

The chain couples TRBV18 to TRBJ1-3, with TRBD1 as a possible D gene (5 bases). Trimming shortened V by 3 bases and J by 0 bases, and 12 bases separated the two germline ends. The length of the CDR3 is 16 residues. Germline values: CDR1 KGHSH, CDR2 LQKENI. The CDR3 loop reads CASSPGTAASGNTIYF. The CDR3 nucleotides read TGTGCCAGCTCACCCGGGACCGCAGCCTCTGGAAACACCATATATTTT.

The chain links TRBV20-1 to TRBJ1-2; D possibly corresponds to TRBD1 (6 bases). The V and J ends lost 2 bases and 4 bases respectively, with 11 bases between them. This CDR3 is built from 13 residues. Germline CDR1 DFQATT, CDR2 SNEGSKA (reference sequence). The CDR3 here is CSARRGPAYGYTF. CDR3 nucleotide sequence: TGCAGTGCTAGACGGGGGCCCGCCTATGGCTACACCTTC.

CDR3 DNA sequence: TGTGCCAGCACTGAGGATGGGAGCCCCTACAATGAGCAGTTCTTC. Protein sequence: CASTEDGSPYNEQFF. The rearrangement links TRBV9 to TRBJ2-1, with D maybe TRBD2 (5 bases). V shed 6 bases and J shed 2 bases, with 15 bases lying between them. Germline CDR1 is SGDLS and CDR2 is YYNGEE. The CDR3 consists of 15 residues. Drawing the rest from reference TRBV9 and TRBJ2-1, the complete variable domain is DSGVTQTPKHLITATGQRVTLRCSPRSGDLSVYWYQQSLDQGLQFLIQYYNGEERAKGNILERFSAQQFPDLHSELNLSSLELGDSALYFCASTEDGSPYNEQFFGPGTRLTVL.

The chain carries TRBV7-8 and TRBJ1-3; a possible D gene is TRBD1 (6 bases). The CDR3 is made up of 15 amino acids. Germline V CDR1 and CDR2: SGHVS, FQNEAQ. V lost 5 bases and J 2 bases, leaving 13 bases between the germline ends. Here the CDR3 DNA reads TGTGCCAGCAGCACCCCCCCAGGGGCTGGAAACACCATATATTTT. Protein product: CASSTPPGAGNTIYF.

The chain has TRBV2 and TRBJ1-6, with D possibly being TRBD1 (6 bases). The germline V gene has CDR1 SNHLY and CDR2 FYNNEI. The CDR3 covers 12 residues. With 7 bases removed from V and 10 bases from J, the gap between germline ends came to 11 bases. This CDR3 is CASKTGGSPLHF. The CDR3 region has the DNA TGTGCCAGCAAGACAGGAGGGTCACCCCTCCACTTT.

This clonotype came up many times. The gene calls are TRBV4-1 and TRBJ2-1; 10 nucleotides line up with TRBD2. V trimming: 2 bases; J trimming: 12 bases; junction bases outside the gene matches: 10. The CDR3 runs 15 residues. From germline, CDR1 is MGHRA and CDR2 YSYEKL. CDR3 nucleotide sequence: TGCGCCAGCAGCCAAACGGGACTAGCGAGAAACGTGCAGTTCTTC. Amino acids: CASSQTGLARNVQFF.

A remark on this clonotype: This may arise from a read error, as a much more abundant clone is one base away. DNA of the CDR3: TGTGCCAGCAGCCTCGGGGCCACGATAGGGTACTCCTACAATGAGCAGTACTTC. Its protein product is CASSLGATIGYSYNEQYF. The V and J genes are TRBV7-8 and TRBJ2-1, with D possibly called TRBD1 or TRBD2 (5 bases each). The J call may be wrong; the DNA end is better matched by TRBJ2-7. The CDR3 extends over 18 amino acids. In germline, CDR1 is SGHVS, CDR2 FQNEAQ.